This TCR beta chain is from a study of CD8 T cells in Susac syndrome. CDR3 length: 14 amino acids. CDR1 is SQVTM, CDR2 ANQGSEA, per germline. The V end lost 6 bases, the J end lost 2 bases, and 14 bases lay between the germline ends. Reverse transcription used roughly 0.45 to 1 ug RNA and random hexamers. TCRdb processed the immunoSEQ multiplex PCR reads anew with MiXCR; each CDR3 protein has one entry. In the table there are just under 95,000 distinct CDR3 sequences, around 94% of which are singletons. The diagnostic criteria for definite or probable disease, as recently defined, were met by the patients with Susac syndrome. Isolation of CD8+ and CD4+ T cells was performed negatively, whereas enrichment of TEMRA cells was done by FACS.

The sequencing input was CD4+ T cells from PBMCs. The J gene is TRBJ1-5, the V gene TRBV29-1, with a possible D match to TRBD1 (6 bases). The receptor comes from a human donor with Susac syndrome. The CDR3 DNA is TGCAGCGTCTCGGGGGGCGATGGCAATCAGCCCCAGCATTTT. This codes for CSVSGGDGNQPQHF.